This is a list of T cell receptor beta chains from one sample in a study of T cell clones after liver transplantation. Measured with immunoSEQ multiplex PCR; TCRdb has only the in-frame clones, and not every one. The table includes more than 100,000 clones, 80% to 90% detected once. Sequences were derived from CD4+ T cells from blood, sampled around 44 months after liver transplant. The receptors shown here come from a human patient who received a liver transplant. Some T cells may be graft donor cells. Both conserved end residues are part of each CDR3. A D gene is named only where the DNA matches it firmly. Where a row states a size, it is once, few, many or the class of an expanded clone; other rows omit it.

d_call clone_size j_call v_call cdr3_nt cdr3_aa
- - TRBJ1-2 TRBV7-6 TGTGCCAGCAGCGGTGGTTATGGCTACACCTTC CASSGGYGYTF
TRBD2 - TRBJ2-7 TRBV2 TGTGCCAGCAGTGAAACGGGAGGGCCCTTCCCCGAGCAGTACTTC CASSETGGPFPEQYF
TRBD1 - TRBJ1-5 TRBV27 TGTGCCAGCAGTCCCTACGACAGGGGTAGCAATCAGCCCCAGCATTTT CASSPYDRGSNQPQHF
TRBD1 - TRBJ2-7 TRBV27 TGTGCCAGCAGTTTATATCGGGACAGATCCTACGAGCAGTACTTC CASSLYRDRSYEQYF
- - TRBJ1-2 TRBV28 TGTGCCAGCAGTTCCGACTATGGCTACACCTTC CASSSDYGYTF
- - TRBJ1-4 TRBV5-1 TGCGCCAGCAGCCTCCCCGGGACGCGGCCCGAAAAACTGTTTTTT CASSLPGTRPEKLFF
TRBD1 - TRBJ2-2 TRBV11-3 TGTGCCAGCAGCTCCGGGACAGGGTACGGGGAGCTGTTTTTT CASSSGTGYGELFF
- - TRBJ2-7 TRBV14 TGTGCCAGCAGCCAAGTAGGTGGATACGAGCAGTACTTC CASSQVGGYEQYF
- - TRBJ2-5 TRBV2 TGTGCCAGCAGTGGCTGGGGGAGCGAGGAGACCCAGTACTTC CASSGWGSEETQYF
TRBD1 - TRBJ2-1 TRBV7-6 TGTGCCAGCAGCCTAGGATGGACAGGTTACAATGAGCAGTTCTTC CASSLGWTGYNEQFF
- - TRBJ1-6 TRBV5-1 TGCGCCAGCAGCTTGCACAGAGCTGGTAATTCACCCCTCCACTTT CASSLHRAGNSPLHF
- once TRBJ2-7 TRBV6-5 TGTGCCAGCAGTTATGGGCCGGGGGATGTACGTTCCGAGCAGTACTTC CASSYGPGDVRSEQYF
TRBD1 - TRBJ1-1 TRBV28 TGTGCCAGCAGACAGACAGGGAACGCTGAAGCTTTCTTT CASRQTGNAEAFF
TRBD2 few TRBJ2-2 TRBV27 TGTGCCAGCAAGGCTCTAGCGGGAGACCTCACCGGGGAGCTGTTTTTT CASKALAGDLTGELFF
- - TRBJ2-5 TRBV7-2 TGTGCCAGCAGCTCAGGGGCTAGGGAGACCCAGTACTTC CASSSGARETQYF
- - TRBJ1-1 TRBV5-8 TGTGCCAGCAGAGCGGGGACGCCGAACACTGAAGCTTTCTTT CASRAGTPNTEAFF
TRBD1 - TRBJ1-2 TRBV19 TGTGCCGTGCAGGGGGGAGCTAACTATGGCTACACCTTC CAVQGGANYGYTF
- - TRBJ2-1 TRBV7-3 TGTGCCAGCAGCTTCGCGGGGTATGAGCAGTTCTTC CASSFAGYEQFF
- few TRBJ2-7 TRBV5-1 TGCGCCAGCAGCTTTGACAGCCCCCCCTACGAGCAGTACTTC CASSFDSPPYEQYF
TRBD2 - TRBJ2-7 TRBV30 TGTGCCTGGAGCCCGACGGGACTAGCGGGAGGAGAGCAGTACTTC CAWSPTGLAGGEQYF
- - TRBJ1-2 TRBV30 TGTGCCTGGAGTGTAGGACGAGCTGGAATGGCTAACTATGGCTACACCTTC CAWSVGRAGMANYGYTF
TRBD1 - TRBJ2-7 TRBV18 TGTGCCAGTACTTACTTACTAGGGACAGGGGGCTCCTACGAGCAGTACTTC CASTYLLGTGGSYEQYF
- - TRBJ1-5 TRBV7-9 TGTGCCAGCAGCTTAGGGGGAGTTAGCAATCAGCCCCAGCATTTT CASSLGGVSNQPQHF
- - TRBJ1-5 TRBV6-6 TGTGCCAGCAGAGACACGGTAATGCGCAATCAGCCCCAGCATTTT CASRDTVMRNQPQHF
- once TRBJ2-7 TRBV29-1 TGCAGCGCCCGGCCCGACGGGCACGAGCAGTACTTC CSARPDGHEQYF
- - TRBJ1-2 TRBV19 TGTGCCAGTACTCCCCGCCAAGGGTATGGCTACACCTTC CASTPRQGYGYTF
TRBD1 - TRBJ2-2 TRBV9 TGTGCCAGCAGCGCTCCGGGACAGGGGTACGGGGAGCTGTTTTTT CASSAPGQGYGELFF
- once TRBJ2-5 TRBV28 TGTGCCAGCAGTTTTGGGGGAGAGACCCAGTACTTC CASSFGGETQYF
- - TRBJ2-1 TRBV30 TGTGCCTGGAGTGATGGGAGCGGAGATGAGCAGTTCTTC CAWSDGSGDEQFF
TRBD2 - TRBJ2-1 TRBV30 TGTGCCTGGAGTGCATCCTTGCAGATGAATAGCGGGAGTTACTTATACAATGAGCAGTTCTTC CAWSASLQMNSGSYLYNEQFF
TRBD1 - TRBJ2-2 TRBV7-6 TGTGCCAGCAGCTTTGGACAGGATAACACCGGGGAGCTGTTTTTT CASSFGQDNTGELFF
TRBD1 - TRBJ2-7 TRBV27 TGTGCCAGCACCCCGGGGGGAGGACAGGGGTACTACGAGCAGTACTTC CASTPGGGQGYYEQYF
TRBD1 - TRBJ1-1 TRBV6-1 TGTGCCAGCAGTGAAGCCTGGGGACAGGCGGGCAACACTGAAGCTTTCTTT CASSEAWGQAGNTEAFF
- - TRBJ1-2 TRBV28 TGTGCCAGCAGTTCGTCTTCACTTTGGGGCTACACCTTC CASSSSSLWGYTF
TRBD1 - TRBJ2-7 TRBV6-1 TGTGCCAGCAGGGAGGGACAGGGCATTTACGAGCAGTACTTC CASREGQGIYEQYF
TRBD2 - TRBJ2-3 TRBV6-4 TGTGCCAGCAGTGACTCAGCGGGGACTAGCACAGATACGCAGTATTTT CASSDSAGTSTDTQYF
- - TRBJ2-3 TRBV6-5 TGTGCCAGCAGTGAACCGAGTACGCAGTATTTT CASSEPSTQYF
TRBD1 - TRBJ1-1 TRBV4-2 TGTGCCAGCAGCCAAGAACACAGGGGGCTTTACACTGAAGCTTTCTTT CASSQEHRGLYTEAFF
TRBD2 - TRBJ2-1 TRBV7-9 TGTGCCAGCAGCCCCCCTCTAAGGGGGACTAGCGGGAGGGGGTATGAGCAGTTCTTC CASSPPLRGTSGRGYEQFF
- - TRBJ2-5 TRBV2 TGTGCCGGGGGGTACCAAGAGACCCAGTACTTC CAGGYQETQYF
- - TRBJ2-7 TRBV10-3 TGTGCCATCAGTGATTGGGAGGTAGAACGGGAGTACTTC CAISDWEVEREYF
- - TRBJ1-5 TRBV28 TGTGCCAGCAGTTTACGGGGTTTCAATCAGCCCCAGCATTTT CASSLRGFNQPQHF
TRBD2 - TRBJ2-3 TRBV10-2 TGCGCCAGCAGTCCCCTAGCGGGGACGGGAGATACGCAGTATTTT CASSPLAGTGDTQYF
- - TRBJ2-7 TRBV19 TGTGCCAGTAGACATGACGGATACGAGCAGTACTTC CASRHDGYEQYF
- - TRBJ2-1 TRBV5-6 TGTGCCAGCAGCACGGACAGAGCCCCTCGCAATGAGCAGTTCTTC CASSTDRAPRNEQFF
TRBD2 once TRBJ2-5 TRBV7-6 TGTGCCAGCGTACTAGCGGGGCACTACCAAGAGACCCAGTACTTC CASVLAGHYQETQYF
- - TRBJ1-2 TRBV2 TGTGCCAGCAGTGGGGATTGGGGCTACACCTTC CASSGDWGYTF
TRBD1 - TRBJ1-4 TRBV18 TGTGCCAGCTCAGATGAGGGGGCGGAAAAACTGTTTTTT CASSDEGAEKLFF
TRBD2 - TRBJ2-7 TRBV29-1 TGCAGCGTTTTCACTAGCGGGAGTTGGTACGAGCAGTACTTC CSVFTSGSWYEQYF
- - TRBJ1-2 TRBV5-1 TGCGCCAGCAGCTCGGGGAATTATGGCTACACCTTC CASSSGNYGYTF
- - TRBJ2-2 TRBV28 TGTGCCAGCACCTCTCCCGGGGAGCTGTTTTTT CASTSPGELFF
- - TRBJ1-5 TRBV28 TGTGCCAGCAGCGGGCCAGGGAATCAGCCCCAGCATTTT CASSGPGNQPQHF
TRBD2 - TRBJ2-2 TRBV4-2 TGTGCCAGCAGCACCCACCCGGTTAGCGGGGGAGAGACCGGGGAGCTGTTTTTT CASSTHPVSGGETGELFF
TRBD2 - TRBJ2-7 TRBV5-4 TGTGCCAGCAGCCCAAGAAGCGGGGGGCACTACGAGCAGTACTTC CASSPRSGGHYEQYF
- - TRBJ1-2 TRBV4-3 TGCGCCAGCAGCCAAGATGCCACGAACCTCTATGGCTACACCTTC CASSQDATNLYGYTF